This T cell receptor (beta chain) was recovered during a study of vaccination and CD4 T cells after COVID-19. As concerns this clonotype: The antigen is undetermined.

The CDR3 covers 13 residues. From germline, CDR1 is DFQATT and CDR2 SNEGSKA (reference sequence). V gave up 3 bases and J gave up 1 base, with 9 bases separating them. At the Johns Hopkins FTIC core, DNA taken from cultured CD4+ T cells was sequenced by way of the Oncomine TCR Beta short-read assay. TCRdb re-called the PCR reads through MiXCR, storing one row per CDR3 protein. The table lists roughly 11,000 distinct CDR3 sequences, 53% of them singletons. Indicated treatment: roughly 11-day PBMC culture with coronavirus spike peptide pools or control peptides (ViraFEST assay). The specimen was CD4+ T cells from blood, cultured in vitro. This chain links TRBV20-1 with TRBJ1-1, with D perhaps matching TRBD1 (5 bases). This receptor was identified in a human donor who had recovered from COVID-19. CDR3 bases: TGCAGTGCTAGTTACGGACAGAACACTGAAGCTTTCTTT. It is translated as CSASYGQNTEAFF.